Sequencing of this T cell receptor beta chain was carried out in a study of control samples from healthy donors and cancer patients. Data came from immunoSEQ multiplex PCR; TCRdb stores just in-frame clones and leaves some out. The profile shows 130,000 or so clones, around 87% of them singletons. CDR1 and CDR2 from the germline V gene are MNHEY and SVGAGI. The CDR3 extends over 12 amino acids. V lost 6 bases to trimming and J lost 10 bases, with 10 bases between them. V usage is TRBV6-5 and J usage is TRBJ1-6; no clear D gene. The sample comprised blood. The clonotype originates from a man aged 55 to 70 in good health. CDR3 in DNA: TGTGCCAGCAGCCCCCCCCGGTCACCCCTCCACTTT. Encoded protein: CASSPPRSPLHF.